Sequencing of this TCR beta chain was carried out in a study of shared clonotypes between healthy human individuals. Study-wide context: Donors had three CD4 naive, three CD4 memory, two CD8 naive and one CD8 memory plate apiece.

In its sample, this clone was seen a few times. Genomic DNA per cell subset filled all wells of several immunoSEQ plates. Only in-frame clones appear in the TCRdb table, and some are missing; sequencing was by immunoSEQ multiplex PCR. The data show roughly 2.6 million clones, approximately 92% seen once. Trimming took off 7 bases at V and 12 bases at J, with 10 bases between the two ends. This CDR3 region has 11 residues. CDR1 is MNHNS, CDR2 SASEGT, per germline. Donors comprised only Caucasian adults living in Nashville, Tennessee. It was into CD45RA+ naive and CD45RA-negative memory subsets that the CD4+ cells were split.

The receptor comes from a young man in good health. The genes are TRBV6-1 and TRBJ1-6, with D possibly being TRBD1 (5 bases). The sample comprised naive CD4+ T cells sorted from blood. Stated subset: CD45RA+ positively selected. The CDR3 nucleotides are TGTGCCAGCATTTCCGGGGGACCCCTCCACTTT. It codes for CASISGGPLHF.